These 25 T cell receptor beta chains came from one sample sequenced in a study of blood T cells in healthy people across ages. Together with a sample-barcoded 5' primer, a J-beta primer mix was included in a second PCR lasting about 6 to 12 cycles. From the 5' RACE reads, TCRdb called clonotypes with MiXCR, one entry per CDR3 protein. The data show about 670,000 distinct CDR3 sequences, roughly 41% seen once. The specimen sequenced was blood. These receptors all stem from an elderly man in good health.

The J gene is TRBJ1-2, the V gene TRBV20-1; D is possibly TRBD1 (5 bases). Germline CDR1 and CDR2: DFQATT and SNEGSKA (reference sequence). V was pared by 4 bases and J by 0 bases, with 9 bases between. This CDR3 region has 13 residues. CDR3 loop: CSAKGRANYGYTF. CDR3 DNA sequence: TGCAGTGCTAAGGGCAGGGCTAACTATGGCTACACCTTC.

This clonotype was seen a handful of times. The CDR3 coding sequence is TGTGCCTGGATCGATCAGGGGAGCAATCAGCCCCAGCATTTT. Amino acids: CAWIDQGSNQPQHF. The gene calls are TRBV30 and TRBJ1-5; maybe TRBD1 (6 bases). The CDR3 has 14 amino acids. Germline V gene sequence: CDR1 GTSNPN, CDR2 SVGIG (reference sequence). V was pared by 4 bases and J by 1 base, with 11 bases between.

CDR3 nucleotides: TGTGCCAGCAGAATACAGCGATCCTCCGATGAGCAGTTCTTC. Translating it yields CASRIQRSSDEQFF. The chain combines TRBV12-3 or TRBV12-4 with TRBJ2-1; D call uncertain. Trimming cost V 6 bases and J 8 bases, with 17 bases left between them. The CDR3 is made up of 14 amino acids.

The chain employs TRBV6-2 or TRBV6-3 and TRBJ2-7, with a weak D call TRBD2 (5 bases). Trimming shortened V by 3 bases and J by 1 base, and 13 bases separated the two germline ends. The CDR3 has 15 residues. Germline lookup yields CDR1 MNHEY and CDR2 SVGEGT. The CDR3 loop is CASSYIGRASYEQYF. In DNA, the CDR3 is TGTGCCAGCAGTTATATCGGGCGGGCTTCCTACGAGCAGTACTTC.

There are a few counts of this clonotype. The rearrangement uses TRBV7-2 and TRBJ2-5; perhaps TRBD1 as D (5 bases). The CDR3 totals 14 residues. Germline lookup yields CDR1 SGHTA and CDR2 FQGNSA. V lost 5 bases to trimming and J lost 5 bases, with 15 bases between them. The CDR3 loop reads CASSPDQGFETQYF. The CDR3 region has the DNA TGTGCCAGCAGCCCAGACCAGGGTTTCGAGACCCAGTACTTC. The full variable domain, completed using reference TRBV7-2 and TRBJ2-5, is GAGVSQSPSNKVTEKGKDVELRCDPISGHTALYWYRQSLGQGLEFLIYFQGNSAPDKSGLPSDRFSAERTGGSVSTLTIQRTQQEDSAVYLCASSPDQGFETQYFGPGTRLLVL.

The V call is TRBV29-1, the J call TRBJ2-5; D ambiguous. The V gene's germline CDR1 is SQVTM and CDR2 ANQGSEA. This CDR3 comprises 10 residues. Trimming stripped 4 bases from V and 11 bases from J, with 11 bases between. This CDR3 is CSVGNNEQYF. The CDR3 bases are TGCAGCGTTGGCAACAATGAGCAGTACTTC.

The chain uses TRBV20-1 and TRBJ2-7; D uncertain. Looked up from germline, CDR1 is DFQATT and CDR2 is SNEGSKA (reference sequence). This CDR3 contains 16 residues. Trimming left V 1 base short and J 2 bases short, with 18 bases between. CDR3 sequence (DNA): TGCAGTGCTAGAGCCCTCCGTGCGGATGGGGCCTACGAGCAGTACTTC. It is translated as CSARALRADGAYEQYF.

This chain uses TRBV12-3 or TRBV12-4 with TRBJ1-4; no clear D. V lost 6 bases and J 6 bases, leaving 14 bases between the germline ends. CDR3 length: 14 residues. CDR3 in amino acids: CASSRTPADEKLFF. The CDR3 DNA sequence: TGTGCCAGCAGCCGGACTCCTGCCGATGAAAAACTGTTTTTT.

The chain employs TRBV9 and TRBJ2-3, with D unclear. The CDR3 is 15 residues long. V was pared by 0 bases and J by 1 base, with 9 bases between. CDR1 is SGDLS and CDR2 is YYNGEE in the germline V gene. CDR3 region: CASSVEELRTDTQYF. As DNA, the CDR3 is TGTGCCAGCAGCGTAGAAGAGCTTCGCACAGATACGCAGTATTTT.

The chain uses TRBV7-2 and TRBJ1-2, with D possibly matching TRBD1 (6 bases). Trimming took off 1 base at V and 0 bases at J, with 12 bases between the two ends. The CDR3 covers 16 residues. Germline values: CDR1 SGHTA, CDR2 FQGNSA. CDR3 nucleotide sequence: TGTGCCAGCAGCTTAGTTTCAGGGGCACCTAACTATGGCTACACCTTC. Translation: CASSLVSGAPNYGYTF.

This clonotype was seen many times. V is TRBV7-9 and J is TRBJ1-1; D uncertain. Germline CDR1 is SEHNR and CDR2 is FQNEAQ (reference sequence). The CDR3 is 13 amino acids. Trimming shortened V by 3 bases and J by 4 bases, and 9 bases separated the two germline ends. CDR3: CASSFYTSTEAFF. Here the CDR3 DNA reads TGTGCCAGCAGCTTTTATACGAGCACTGAAGCTTTCTTT.

DNA for the CDR3: TGTGCCAGCAGCTCCCGGCGGGTGGGTGAGCAGTTCTTC. The encoded protein is CASSSRRVGEQFF. This chain connects TRBV7-2 to TRBJ2-1, with a weak D call TRBD2 (5 bases). This CDR3 spans 13 amino acids. V lost 4 bases, J lost 9 bases, and 13 bases lay in between. The germline V gene encodes CDR1 SGHTA and CDR2 FQGNSA.

CDR3: CASSLGARRGNEQYF. In nucleotides, the CDR3 is TGTGCCAGCAGTTTAGGGGCCCGACGGGGGAATGAGCAGTACTTC. The chain has TRBV12-3 or TRBV12-4 and TRBJ2-5; tentatively, D is TRBD2 (6 bases). V gave up 1 base and J gave up 11 bases, with 20 bases separating them. This CDR3 comprises 15 residues.

CDR3 sequence reads: CSALQGPRDEQYF. Written as DNA, the CDR3 is TGCAGTGCTTTACAGGGGCCCAGAGACGAGCAGTACTTC. The chain carries TRBV20-1 and TRBJ2-7, with 7 bases aligning to TRBD1. V trimming: 5 bases; J trimming: 5 bases; junction bases outside the gene matches: 9. The CDR3 has 13 residues. Germline V gives CDR1 DFQATT, CDR2 SNEGSKA (reference sequence).

This clonotype was seen a handful of times. This chain uses TRBV6-8 with TRBJ2-4, with TRBD2 matching over 7 bases. V dropped 6 bases and J dropped 0; count of bases not matched to a gene: 11. This CDR3 is built from 17 residues. The germline CDR1 and CDR2 sequences are MNHGY and SAAAGT. CDR3: CASRPGLSYLAKNIQYF. CDR3 bases: TGTGCCAGCAGACCGGGACTATCATATCTAGCCAAAAACATTCAGTACTTC.

V usage is TRBV20-1 and J usage is TRBJ2-7; maybe TRBD2 (5 bases). V lost 0 bases to trimming and J lost 2 bases, with 17 bases between them. The germline V gene encodes CDR1 DFQATT and CDR2 SNEGSKA (reference sequence). The CDR3 is 16 residues long. CDR3 protein: CSARDQMGVRPYEQYF. DNA for the CDR3: TGCAGTGCTAGAGATCAAATGGGAGTTCGACCCTACGAGCAGTACTTC.

In this sample, this clonotype turned up many times. The CDR3 DNA reads TGTGCCAGCAGCCTATTGGGGTCCGGCTACACCTTC. The encoded protein is CASSLLGSGYTF. The chain is built from TRBV2 and TRBJ1-2; D is undetermined. With 6 bases removed from V and 8 bases from J, the gap between germline ends came to 13 bases. The CDR3 is 12 amino acids. In germline, CDR1 is SNHLY, CDR2 FYNNEI.

This chain links TRBV20-1 with TRBJ2-7, with 8 positions matching TRBD1. Trimming at V came to 8 bases and at J to 0 bases, leaving 6 bases not matched to a gene. The CDR3 totals 13 residues. Germline V gene sequence: CDR1 DFQATT, CDR2 SNEGSKA (reference sequence). CDR3 in DNA: TGCAGTACTCAGGACAGGGACTCCTACGAGCAGTACTTC. This translates into CSTQDRDSYEQYF.

This rearrangement joins TRBV20-1 to TRBJ1-5; unclear D gene. The CDR3 has 11 amino acids. Germline V gene sequence: CDR1 DFQATT, CDR2 SNEGSKA (reference sequence). The V and J ends lost 3 bases and 7 bases respectively, with 7 bases between them. The CDR3 sequence is CSASGHQPQHF. CDR3 DNA sequence: TGCAGTGCTAGTGGGCACCAGCCCCAGCATTTT.

The chain is built from TRBV4-2 and TRBJ2-1; 8 nucleotides agree with TRBD2. The CDR3 totals 19 residues. V dropped 0 bases and J dropped 7; count of bases not matched to a gene: 17. Looked up from germline, CDR1 is LGHNA and CDR2 is YNFKEQ. DNA of the CDR3: TGTGCCAGCAGCCAAGATAGAGGGAGCGGGAGTAATTTCGGGAATGAGCAGTTCTTC. It specifies CASSQDRGSGSNFGNEQFF.

This clonotype was detected only a few times. V and J are TRBV21-1 and TRBJ2-1; the listed D gene, TRBD1, was not tested against the DNA. TRBV21-1 is a pseudogene segment. The CDR3 contains 16 residues. The CDR3 DNA follows: TGTGCCAGCAGCAAACAGACAGGGCGCACCCAAAATGAGCAGTTCTTC. Residues: CASSKQTGRTQNEQFF.

This clonotype came up a few times. The chain links TRBV4-3 to TRBJ1-2; D remains unclear. CDR3 length: 15 amino acids. Germline CDR1 reads LGHNA; CDR2 reads YSLEER. Trimming removed 0 bases at V and 4 bases at J, with 12 bases between. The CDR3 sequence is CASSQESQTLYGYTF. The CDR3 DNA reads TGCGCCAGCAGCCAAGAATCCCAGACTCTCTATGGCTACACCTTC.

This chain connects TRBV27 to TRBJ2-2; D might be TRBD1 (6 bases). The CDR3 covers 13 residues. Germline assignment: CDR1 MNHEY and CDR2 SMNVEV (reference sequence). V lost 9 bases and J 4 bases, leaving 12 bases between the germline ends. CDR3 loop: CASRTDSTGELFF. CDR3 DNA sequence: TGTGCCAGTCGGACAGATTCCACCGGGGAGCTGTTTTTT.

V gene TRBV24-1 combines with J gene TRBJ2-5; 9 positions agree with TRBD1. The CDR3 sequence is 16 residues long. After removal of 5 bases from V and 0 bases from J, the junction contained 6 bases not matched to a gene. Germline loops: CDR1 KGHDR, CDR2 SFDVKD. CDR3: CATSGNDRGYQETQYF. Written as DNA, the CDR3 is TGTGCCACCAGTGGCAATGACAGGGGGTACCAAGAGACCCAGTACTTC.

Remarks on this clonotype: This may arise from a read error, as a much more abundant clone is one base away. The chain carries TRBV4-2 and TRBJ1-2; 7 nucleotides align to TRBD1. CDR3 length: 15 amino acids. The germline V gene has CDR1 LGHNA and CDR2 YNFKEQ. CDR3 DNA: TGTGCCAACAGCCAAGAGGCGAGACAGGGCGTGGGCTACACCTTC. As protein: CANSQEARQGVGYTF.